This is a list of T cell receptor beta chains from one sample in a study of cytomegalovirus exposure and HLA in healthy donors. Clones were sequenced by immunoSEQ multiplex PCR, and TCRdb holds only the in-frame ones, with some missing. The sample has about 180,000 clones, about four fifths seen once. Sequenced input: PBMCs. These receptors all come from a woman aged 45-65 years in good health and CMV-seropositive. Both conserved end residues are part of each CDR3. The order of the fields is V gene, clone size, J gene, D gene, CDR3 DNA, CDR3 protein. A D gene is named only where the DNA matches it firmly. Not all rows give a size; the values are once, few, many and, for expanded clones, a class.

>TRBV6-1|-|TRBJ2-7|TRBD2
TGTGCCAGCAGTAGGGGCTGGCGGGAGAGAAACGAGCAGTACTTC
CASSRGWRERNEQYF
>TRBV7-9|-|TRBJ2-3|-
TGTGCCAGCAGCTTATCCCATGGCAATACGCAGTATTTT
CASSLSHGNTQYF
>TRBV28|-|TRBJ1-1|-
TGTGCCAGCAGTTTCTCAGGGGCCACTGAAGCTTTCTTT
CASSFSGATEAFF
>TRBV5-8|-|TRBJ2-1|-
TGTGCCAGCAGCTTGGGTCAGGGCCTTTACAATGAGCAGTTCTTC
CASSLGQGLYNEQFF
>TRBV27|-|TRBJ1-1|TRBD1
TGTGCCAGCAGTGCAGGACAGGCTAGGAACACTGAAGCTTTCTTT
CASSAGQARNTEAFF
>TRBV7-9|-|TRBJ2-7|TRBD1
TGTGCCAGCAGCGGGGGACAGAGGACCTACGAGCAGTACTTC
CASSGGQRTYEQYF
>TRBV7-3|once|TRBJ2-7|TRBD1
TGTGCCAGCAGCTTGGGACAGGGGGCGTACGAGCAGTACTTC
CASSLGQGAYEQYF
>TRBV7-9|-|TRBJ1-1|-
TGTTCCAGCAGCTTATATTTATCAGGGTGGAAGGACACTGAAGCTTTCTTT
CSSSLYLSGWKDTEAFF
>TRBV19|-|TRBJ2-3|-
TGTGCCAGTAGTCCAAGGGGGGGAGGAAGCACAGATACGCAGTATTTT
CASSPRGGGSTDTQYF
>TRBV5-4|few|TRBJ2-2|-
TGTGCCAGCACCTCGGAGGTAGCGGCGACCGGGGAGCTGTTTTTT
CASTSEVAATGELFF
>TRBV2|-|TRBJ2-5|TRBD2
TGTGCCAGCAGGAGCTTTGGGACTAGCTCTGAGACCCAGTACTTC
CASRSFGTSSETQYF
>TRBV20-1|-|TRBJ1-2|-
TGCAGGCAAGGGACAAACTATGGCTACACCTTC
CRQGTNYGYTF
>TRBV6-5|few|TRBJ2-3|TRBD1
TGTGCCAGCAGCCCACGACAGGGGGTGTCAGATACGCAGTATTTT
CASSPRQGVSDTQYF
>TRBV6-5|-|TRBJ1-4|TRBD1
TGTGCCAGCAGTGAACTAGGGGGCTCTGAAAAACTGTTTTTT
CASSELGGSEKLFF
>TRBV6-6|-|TRBJ1-1|-
TGTGCCAGCCCGAGTGGTACTGAAGCTTTCTTT
CASPSGTEAFF
>TRBV7-6|-|TRBJ2-6|TRBD2
TGTGCCAGCAGCTTAGCGGCTAGCGGGAGTGTGAAGAGGGCCAACGTCCTGACTTTC
CASSLAASGSVKRANVLTF
>TRBV2|-|TRBJ1-2|TRBD1
TGTGCCAGCAGTCGGGACAGGGGGGTCGATGGCTACACCTTC
CASSRDRGVDGYTF
>TRBV5-1|-|TRBJ2-2|TRBD2
TGCGCCAGCAGCGGCCTAGCGGGAGCCGGGGAGCTGTTTTTT
CASSGLAGAGELFF
>TRBV5-1|-|TRBJ2-2|-
TGCGCCAGCAGCTTGGATTACGGTTCGAACACCGGGGAGCTGTTTTTT
CASSLDYGSNTGELFF
>TRBV7-2|-|TRBJ1-2|-
TGTGCCAGCACCCCCTGGGGGGGGGCCAACTATGGCTACACCTTC
CASTPWGGANYGYTF
>TRBV7-8|-|TRBJ2-2|TRBD2
TGTGCCAGCAGCTCAAAATTTGGACTAGAGCTCGGCTTGTACACCGGGGAGCTGTTTTTT
CASSSKFGLELGLYTGELFF
>TRBV9|-|TRBJ1-2|TRBD1
TGTGCCAGCAGCTCGTATGAAACAGGGGGCGAGGGCTACACCTTC
CASSSYETGGEGYTF
>TRBV5-8|-|TRBJ1-1|TRBD1
TGTGCCAGCAGCTTTGTAAGGGGGCCGAACACTGAAGCTTTCTTT
CASSFVRGPNTEAFF
>TRBV19|few|TRBJ2-2|-
TGTGCCAGTAGTACCCGGACAGACACCGGGGAGCTGTTTTTT
CASSTRTDTGELFF
>TRBV5-1|-|TRBJ1-3|-
TGCGCCAGCAGCGCCACCGGGACAATGGGGGACACCATATATTTT
CASSATGTMGDTIYF
>TRBV7-2|-|TRBJ1-1|TRBD1
TGTGCCAGCAGCACACCGGAGGGGGCCAATACCTTTAACACTGAAGCTTTCTTT
CASSTPEGANTFNTEAFF
>TRBV4-3|-|TRBJ1-1|-
TGCGCCAGCAGCCGGTTAGGGAGGGGTTTGAACACTGAAGCTTTCTTT
CASSRLGRGLNTEAFF
>TRBV10-3|-|TRBJ1-1|-
TGTGCCATCAGTGAGGGACAGCAGAACACTGAAGCTTTCTTT
CAISEGQQNTEAFF
>TRBV27|-|TRBJ2-4|TRBD1
TGTGCCAGCACGCCGGGGGGACAGGGGAACATTCAGTACTTC
CASTPGGQGNIQYF
>TRBV7-9|-|TRBJ1-1|-
TGTGCCAGCAGCTTAGGACAGGTGAAAGCTTTCTTT
CASSLGQVKAFF
>TRBV15|-|TRBJ1-2|-
TGTGCCACCAGCCCCGTCTTAAGGAGCGGAAACTATGGCTACACCTTC
CATSPVLRSGNYGYTF
>TRBV7-9|-|TRBJ1-1|TRBD1
TGTTCCAGCAGCTTACGCCGGACAGGGAACACTGAAGCTTTCTTT
CSSSLRRTGNTEAFF
>TRBV7-6|-|TRBJ2-5|TRBD2
TGTGCCAGCAGCTTTAGGACTAGCGGGAGGAATGAGACCCAGTACTTC
CASSFRTSGRNETQYF
>TRBV4-2|-|TRBJ1-1|TRBD1
TGTGCCAGCAGCCAGAGGACAGGTAAAGCTTTCTTT
CASSQRTGKAFF
>TRBV2|-|TRBJ1-4|TRBD1
TGTGCCAGCAGGAAGGGGGACAGGGATAATGAAAAACTGTTTTTT
CASRKGDRDNEKLFF
>TRBV7-2|-|TRBJ2-7|TRBD2
TGTGCCAGCAGCTTAGGGCTAGCGGGAGGGCTGGTCGAGCAGTACTTC
CASSLGLAGGLVEQYF
>TRBV2|-|TRBJ2-1|TRBD2
TGTGCCAGCAGCGCCCGCCTAGCGGGGGGGCCCAATGAGCAGTTCTTC
CASSARLAGGPNEQFF
>TRBV6-1|-|TRBJ1-1|TRBD1
TGTGCCAGCAGTGTGACAGGGAATACGGCTGAAGCTTTCTTT
CASSVTGNTAEAFF
>TRBV5-1|-|TRBJ1-1|-
TGCGCCAGCAGCTCTTCCCTCAGGGGTAGTAGGAACACTGAAGCTTTCTTT
CASSSSLRGSRNTEAFF
>TRBV5-6|-|TRBJ2-7|-
TGTGCCAGCAGCTCTAGTTACGAGCAGTACTTC
CASSSSYEQYF
>TRBV11-2|-|TRBJ2-5|-
TGTGCCAGCAGCATAGTTGGCGGGGGCGAAGAGACCCAGTACTTC
CASSIVGGGEETQYF
>TRBV19|-|TRBJ1-1|-
TGTGCCAGTAGTATCGCGGGGCTGAACACTGAAGCTTTCTTT
CASSIAGLNTEAFF